This TCR beta chain was identified in a study of blood T cells in healthy people across ages. At the level of the study: For every two T cells, template switching captured about one barcoded beta molecule. Study-level results: Leaving the PBMCs unsorted stopped any conclusive comparison of naive versus antigen-experienced cells. Across samples, TCR beta diversity tracked strongly with naive T cell percentage. It was held that the diversity estimates obtained from one million T cells were underestimates.

Through a sample-barcoded 5' primer and a J-beta primer mix, a second PCR was run for about 6 to 11 cycles. Each CDR3 protein is one row after TCRdb ran MiXCR on the 5' RACE reads. The sample gives 1.4 million to 1.5 million distinct CDR3 sequences, around 39% of which show up once; 7% to 9.5% is in the top ten. Turning to this clonotype: Its antigen is currently unknown.

Sequenced: blood. The clonotype comes from a woman between 18 and 29 years old in good health.

The CDR3 loop reads CASSYAQGGENSPLHF. CDR3 DNA sequence: TGTGCCAGCAGTTACGCCCAAGGGGGCGAAAATTCACCCCTCCACTTT. The rearrangement uses TRBV6-5 and TRBJ1-6; 7 nucleotides agree with TRBD1. Germline CDR1 and CDR2: MNHEY and SVGAGI. This CDR3 comprises 16 residues. V was pared by 2 bases and J by 7 bases, with 8 bases of the junction left unmatched.